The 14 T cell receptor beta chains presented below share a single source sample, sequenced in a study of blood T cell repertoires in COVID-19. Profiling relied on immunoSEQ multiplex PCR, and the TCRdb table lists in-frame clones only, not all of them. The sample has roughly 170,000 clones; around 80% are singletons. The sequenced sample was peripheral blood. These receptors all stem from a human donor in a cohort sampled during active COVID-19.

The CDR3 nucleotides read TGTGCCAGCAGCCCCGGACAGGACAATGAGCAGTTCTTC. Its protein product is CASSPGQDNEQFF. The chain links TRBV9 to TRBJ2-1, with 7 bases identical to TRBD1. The CDR3 covers 13 residues. The V gene's germline CDR1 is SGDLS and CDR2 YYNGEE. After removal of 4 bases from V and 5 bases from J, the junction contained 3 bases not matched to a gene.

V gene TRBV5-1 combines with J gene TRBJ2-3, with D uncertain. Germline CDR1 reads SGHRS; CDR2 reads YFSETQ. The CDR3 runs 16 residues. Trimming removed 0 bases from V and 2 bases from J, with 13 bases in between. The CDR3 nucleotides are TGCGCCAGCAGCTTGGCCGGCCGGAGAAACACAGATACGCAGTATTTT. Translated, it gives CASSLAGRRNTDTQYF.

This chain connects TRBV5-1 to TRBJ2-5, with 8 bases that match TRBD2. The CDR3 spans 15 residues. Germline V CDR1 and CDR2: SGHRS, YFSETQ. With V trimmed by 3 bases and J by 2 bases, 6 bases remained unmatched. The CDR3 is CASSWAGGLQETQYF. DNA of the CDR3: TGCGCCAGCAGCTGGGCGGGGGGACTGCAAGAGACCCAGTACTTC.

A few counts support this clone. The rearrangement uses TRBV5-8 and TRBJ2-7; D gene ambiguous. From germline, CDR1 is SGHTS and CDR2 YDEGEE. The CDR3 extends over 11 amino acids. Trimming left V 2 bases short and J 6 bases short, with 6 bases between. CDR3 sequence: CASSFSSEQYF. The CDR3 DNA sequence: TGTGCCAGCAGCTTTAGTTCCGAGCAGTACTTC.

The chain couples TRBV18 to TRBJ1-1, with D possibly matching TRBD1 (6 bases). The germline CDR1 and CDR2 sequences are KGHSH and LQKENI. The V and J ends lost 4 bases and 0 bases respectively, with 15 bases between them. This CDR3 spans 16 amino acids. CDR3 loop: CASSRTTGPLNTEAFF. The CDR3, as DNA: TGTGCCAGCTCACGCACGACAGGTCCCCTGAACACTGAAGCTTTCTTT.

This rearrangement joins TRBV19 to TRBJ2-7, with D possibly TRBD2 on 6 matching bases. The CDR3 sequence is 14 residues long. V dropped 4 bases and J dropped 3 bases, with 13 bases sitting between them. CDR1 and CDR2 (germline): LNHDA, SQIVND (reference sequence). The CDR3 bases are TGTGCCAGTAGTAGCCGGGAGAAGGTCTACGAGCAGTACTTC. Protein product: CASSSREKVYEQYF.

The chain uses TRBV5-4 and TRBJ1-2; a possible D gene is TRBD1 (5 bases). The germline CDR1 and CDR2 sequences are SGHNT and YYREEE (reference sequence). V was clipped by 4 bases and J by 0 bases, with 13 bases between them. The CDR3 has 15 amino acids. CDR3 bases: TGTGCCAGCAGCCCGCGGGACGGCCCTAACTATGGCTACACCTTC. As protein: CASSPRDGPNYGYTF.

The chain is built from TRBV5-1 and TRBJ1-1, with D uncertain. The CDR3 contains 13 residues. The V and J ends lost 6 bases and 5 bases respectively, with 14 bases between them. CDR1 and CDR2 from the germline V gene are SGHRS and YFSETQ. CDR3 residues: CASTPAGGTEAFF. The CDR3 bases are TGCGCCAGCACCCCCGCGGGAGGGACTGAAGCTTTCTTT.

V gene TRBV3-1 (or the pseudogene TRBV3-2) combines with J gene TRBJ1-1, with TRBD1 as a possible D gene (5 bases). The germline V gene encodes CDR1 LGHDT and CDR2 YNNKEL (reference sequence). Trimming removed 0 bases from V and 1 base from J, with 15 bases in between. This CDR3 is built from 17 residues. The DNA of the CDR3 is TGTGCCAGCAGCCAAGATATGTCAGGGCGGCGGAACACTGAAGCTTTCTTT. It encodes CASSQDMSGRRNTEAFF.

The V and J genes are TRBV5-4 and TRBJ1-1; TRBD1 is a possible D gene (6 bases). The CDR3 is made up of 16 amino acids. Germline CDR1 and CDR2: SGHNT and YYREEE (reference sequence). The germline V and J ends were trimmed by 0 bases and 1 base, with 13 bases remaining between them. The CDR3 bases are TGTGCCAGCAGCTTGGGCAGGGGTTGGGCGAACACTGAAGCTTTCTTT. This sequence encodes CASSLGRGWANTEAFF.

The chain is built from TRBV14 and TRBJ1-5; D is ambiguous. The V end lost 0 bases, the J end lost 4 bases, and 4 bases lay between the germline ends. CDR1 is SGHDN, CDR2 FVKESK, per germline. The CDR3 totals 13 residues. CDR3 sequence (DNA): TGTGCCAGCAGCCAAGACAGTAATCAGCCCCAGCATTTT. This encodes CASSQDSNQPQHF.

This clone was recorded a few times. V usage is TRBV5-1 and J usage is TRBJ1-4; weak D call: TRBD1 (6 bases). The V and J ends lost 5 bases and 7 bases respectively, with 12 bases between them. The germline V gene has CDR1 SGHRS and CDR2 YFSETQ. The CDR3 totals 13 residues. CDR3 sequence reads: CASRYVGGEKLFF. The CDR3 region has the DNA TGCGCCAGCAGATATGTAGGGGGTGAAAAACTGTTTTTT.

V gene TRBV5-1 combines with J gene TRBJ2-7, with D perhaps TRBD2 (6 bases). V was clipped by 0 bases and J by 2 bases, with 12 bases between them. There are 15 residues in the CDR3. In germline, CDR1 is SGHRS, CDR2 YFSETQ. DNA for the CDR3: TGCGCCAGCAGCTTGGCCGTGCGGGGACCCTACGAGCAGTACTTC. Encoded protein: CASSLAVRGPYEQYF.

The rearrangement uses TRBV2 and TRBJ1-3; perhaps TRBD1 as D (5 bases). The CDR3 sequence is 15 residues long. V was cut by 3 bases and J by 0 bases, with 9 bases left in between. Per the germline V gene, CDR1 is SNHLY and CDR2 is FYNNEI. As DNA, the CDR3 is TGTGCCAGCAGTGACCCAGGGCTCTCTGGAAACACCATATATTTT. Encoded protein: CASSDPGLSGNTIYF.